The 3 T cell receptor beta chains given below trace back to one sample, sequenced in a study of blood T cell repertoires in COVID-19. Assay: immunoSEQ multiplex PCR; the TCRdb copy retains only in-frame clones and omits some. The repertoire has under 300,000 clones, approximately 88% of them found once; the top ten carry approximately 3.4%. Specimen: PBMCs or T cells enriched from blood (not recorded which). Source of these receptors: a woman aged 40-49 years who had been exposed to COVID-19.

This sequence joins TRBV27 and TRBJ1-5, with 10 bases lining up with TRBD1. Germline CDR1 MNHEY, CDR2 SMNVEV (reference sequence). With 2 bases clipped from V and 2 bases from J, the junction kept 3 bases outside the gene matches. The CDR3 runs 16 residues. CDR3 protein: CASSLVGTGGNQPQHF. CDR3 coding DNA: TGTGCCAGCAGTTTAGTAGGGACAGGGGGCAATCAGCCCCAGCATTTT.

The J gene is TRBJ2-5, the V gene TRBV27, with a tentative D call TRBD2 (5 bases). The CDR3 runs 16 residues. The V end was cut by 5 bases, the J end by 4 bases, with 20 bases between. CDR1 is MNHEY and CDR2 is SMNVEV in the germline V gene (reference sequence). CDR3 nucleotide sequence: TGTGCCAGCAGTGCAAGGCCCAAACTAGTAGGAGAGACCCAGTACTTC. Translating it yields CASSARPKLVGETQYF.

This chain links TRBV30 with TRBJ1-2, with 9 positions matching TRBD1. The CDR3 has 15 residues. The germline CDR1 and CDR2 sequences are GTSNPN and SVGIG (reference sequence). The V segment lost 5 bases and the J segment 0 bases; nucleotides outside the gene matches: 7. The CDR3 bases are TGTGCCTGGCCTTCCCGGGACAGGGCTAACTATGGCTACACCTTC. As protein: CAWPSRDRANYGYTF.